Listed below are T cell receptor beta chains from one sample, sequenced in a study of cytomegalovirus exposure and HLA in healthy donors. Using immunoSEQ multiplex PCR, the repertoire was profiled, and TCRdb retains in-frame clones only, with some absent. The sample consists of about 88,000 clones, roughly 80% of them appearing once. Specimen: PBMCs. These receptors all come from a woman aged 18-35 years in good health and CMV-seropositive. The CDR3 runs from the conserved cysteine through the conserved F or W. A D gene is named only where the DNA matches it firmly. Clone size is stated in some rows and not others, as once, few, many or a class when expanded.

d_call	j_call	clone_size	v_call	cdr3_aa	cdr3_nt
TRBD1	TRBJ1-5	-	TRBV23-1	CASINRGLGQPQHF	TGCGCCAGCATCAACAGGGGGTTGGGTCAGCCCCAGCATTTT
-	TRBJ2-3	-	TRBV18	CASSPRGGLTADTQYF	TGTGCCAGCTCCCCCAGGGGCGGCCTAACTGCAGATACGCAGTATTTT
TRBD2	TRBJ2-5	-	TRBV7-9	CASSLVLAGVPGTQYF	TGTGCCAGCAGCTTAGTCCTAGCGGGGGTTCCGGGGACCCAGTACTTC
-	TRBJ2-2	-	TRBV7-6	CASSLASGPGELFF	TGTGCCAGCAGCTTAGCGAGTGGTCCCGGGGAGCTGTTTTTT
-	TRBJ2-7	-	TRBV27	CASSLGQGPYEQYF	TGTGCCAGCAGTTTAGGGCAGGGCCCCTACGAGCAGTACTTC
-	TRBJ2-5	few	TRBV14	CASGRLVVQETQYF	TGTGCCAGCGGTCGGCTAGTCGTACAAGAGACCCAGTACTTC
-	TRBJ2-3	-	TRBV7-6	CASSLRGLADTQYF	TGTGCCAGCAGCTTAAGGGGTTTGGCAGATACGCAGTATTTT
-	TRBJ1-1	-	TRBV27	CASSWPGGTEAFF	TGTGCCAGCAGTTGGCCGGGGGGAACTGAAGCTTTCTTT
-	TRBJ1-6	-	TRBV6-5	CASSYSSTNHNSPLHF	TGTGCCAGCAGTTACTCGTCCACTAACCATAATTCACCCCTCCACTTT
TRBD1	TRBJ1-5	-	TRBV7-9	CASSSGTGGYQPQHF	TGTGCCAGCAGCTCCGGGACAGGGGGCTATCAGCCCCAGCATTTT
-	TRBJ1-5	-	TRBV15	CATSRDRGDNNQPQHF	TGTGCCACCAGCAGAGACAGGGGCGATAACAATCAGCCCCAGCATTTT
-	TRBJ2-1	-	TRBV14	CASSYKMSSVKLYNEQFF	TGTGCCAGCAGCTACAAGATGAGTAGCGTCAAACTGTACAATGAGCAGTTCTTC
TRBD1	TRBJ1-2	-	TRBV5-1	CASNPGQADYGYTF	TGCGCCAGCAACCCGGGACAGGCAGACTATGGCTACACCTTC
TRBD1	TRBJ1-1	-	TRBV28	CASSVGQGSAEAFF	TGTGCCAGCAGTGTAGGACAGGGGAGCGCTGAAGCTTTCTTT
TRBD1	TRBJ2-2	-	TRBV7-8	CASSLRTGSVVELFF	TGTGCCAGCAGCTTAAGGACAGGCAGTGTAGTGGAGCTGTTTTTT
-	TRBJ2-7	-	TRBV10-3	CAISESSYEQYF	TGTGCCATCAGTGAGTCCAGCTACGAGCAGTACTTC
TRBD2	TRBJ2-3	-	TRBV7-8	CASSLGLAGGDTQYF	TGTGCCAGCAGCTTAGGACTAGCGGGGGGTGATACGCAGTATTTT
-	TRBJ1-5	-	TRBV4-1	CASSQGGFGNQPQHF	TGCGCCAGCAGCCAAGGAGGCTTTGGCAATCAGCCCCAGCATTTT